These 12 T cell receptor beta chains were sequenced from one sample in a study of T cell responses to AZD1222 COVID-19 vaccine. Sequencing used immunoSEQ multiplex PCR; TCRdb keeps in-frame clones, though not all of them. The table lists more than 75,000 clones, 90% to 95% of them singletons, with under 10% in the top ten. The sequencing used peripheral blood, collected on day 0 of AZD1222 vaccination. The receptors were sampled from an adult in good health.

This chain links TRBV3-1 (or the pseudogene TRBV3-2) with TRBJ2-3; perhaps TRBD2 as D (6 bases). V was clipped by 4 bases and J by 3 bases, with 20 bases between them. The CDR3 runs to 17 residues. Germline CDR1 is LGHDT and CDR2 is YNNKEL (reference sequence). The CDR3 DNA reads TGTGCCAGCAGCCGTAACGGGAGACTACCCCAGACAGATACGCAGTATTTT. Protein: CASSRNGRLPQTDTQYF.

J is TRBJ2-1 and V is TRBV27; D is uncertain. Trimming took 2 bases from V and 6 from J, leaving 5 bases between them. Looked up from germline, CDR1 is MNHEY and CDR2 is SMNVEV (reference sequence). There are 12 residues in the CDR3. The CDR3 here is CASSLRANEQFF. The CDR3 region has the DNA TGTGCCAGCAGTTTAAGGGCCAATGAGCAGTTCTTC.

The rearrangement links TRBV6-5 to TRBJ2-3; TRBD2 agrees at 7 bases. The length of the CDR3 is 13 residues. The V and J ends lost 6 bases and 6 bases, in that order; junction bases with no gene match: 6. Germline V gene data show CDR1 as MNHEY and CDR2 as SVGAGI. As DNA, the CDR3 is TGTGCCAGCAGCTGGACTAGTGGGGATACGCAGTATTTT. This gives the protein CASSWTSGDTQYF.

The chain links TRBV10-1 to TRBJ1-1; maybe TRBD1 (6 bases). V was trimmed by 6 bases and J by 8 bases, leaving 28 bases between them. There are 17 residues in the CDR3. Germline assignment: CDR1 WNHNN and CDR2 SYGVQD (reference sequence). The CDR3 DNA is TGCGCCAGCAGCCCCCGAAGGTTCTTCAGGGGAGATCCGGAAGCTTTCTTT. This gives the protein CASSPRRFFRGDPEAFF.

This clone was seen only once. The chain uses TRBV7-2 and TRBJ1-1; 8 bases align to TRBD1. Germline V gives CDR1 SGHTA, CDR2 FQGNSA. V lost 1 base, J lost 4 bases, and 8 bases stayed unmatched. The CDR3 loop spans 16 amino acids. This CDR3 reads CASSLVGTGTSTEAFF. The CDR3 nucleotides are TGTGCCAGCAGCTTAGTTGGGACAGGCACGAGCACTGAAGCTTTCTTT.

The chain carries TRBV9 and TRBJ2-7, with 9 bases lining up with TRBD1. The CDR3 extends over 14 amino acids. Germline V CDR1 and CDR2: SGDLS, YYNGEE. Losses at the gene ends were 3 bases for V and 4 bases for J; bases not matched to a gene: 5. The CDR3 sequence is CASSAQGQGYEQYF. CDR3 nucleotides: TGTGCCAGCAGCGCACAGGGACAGGGTTACGAGCAGTACTTC.

The V and J genes are TRBV2 and TRBJ1-5, with D perhaps matching TRBD1 (5 bases). The germline V gene encodes CDR1 SNHLY and CDR2 FYNNEI. This CDR3 has 16 amino acids. The V end lost 6 bases, the J end lost 8 bases, and 23 bases lay between the germline ends. The CDR3 region has the DNA TGTGCCAGCAGCGAGGTGCGTGGGGCCCCCCGTAAGCCCCAGCATTTT. The encoded protein is CASSEVRGAPRKPQHF.

The chain recombines TRBV7-3 with TRBJ2-7; D is unresolved. The germline V gene has CDR1 SGHTA and CDR2 FQGTGA. This CDR3 comprises 12 residues. The V gene lost 2 bases and the J gene lost 6 bases, with 8 bases spanning the gap. CDR3 loop: CASSLGGTEQYF. In nucleotides, the CDR3 is TGTGCCAGCAGCTTAGGCGGAACCGAGCAGTACTTC.

The rearrangement uses TRBV27 and TRBJ1-3, with 8 bases lining up with TRBD1. Trimming took 2 bases from V and 4 from J; bases not matched to a gene: 4. Germline CDR1 reads MNHEY; CDR2 reads SMNVEV (reference sequence). The CDR3 totals 15 residues. The CDR3 region is CASSLGQGHGNTIYF. The CDR3 DNA follows: TGTGCCAGCAGTTTAGGACAGGGACACGGAAACACCATATATTTT.

The chain carries TRBV6-5 and TRBJ1-5; D perhaps matches TRBD1 (6 bases). Trimming shortened V by 0 bases and J by 6 bases, and 9 bases separated the two germline ends. The CDR3 runs to 14 residues. In germline, CDR1 is MNHEY, CDR2 SVGAGI. The CDR3 is CASSYSGGGQPQHF. The CDR3 nucleotides read TGTGCCAGCAGTTACTCGGGGGGCGGTCAGCCCCAGCATTTT.

The rearrangement joins TRBV11-1 to TRBJ1-2; D unresolved. CDR1 SGHAT and CDR2 FQDESV come from the germline V gene (reference sequence). V lost 1 base, J lost 5 bases, and 14 bases lay in between. This CDR3 spans 15 amino acids. In DNA, the CDR3 is TGTGCCAGCAGCTTAGGTAGCGGGTCCGGATATGGCTACACCTTC. Its protein is CASSLGSGSGYGYTF.

The rearrangement links TRBV6-5 to TRBJ1-2, with D tentatively TRBD1 (5 bases). CDR1 and CDR2 from the germline V gene are MNHEY and SVGAGI. Between the trimmed V and J ends, which lost 0 bases and 4 bases, there was a span of 12 bases. There are 15 residues in the CDR3. The CDR3 loop reads CASSYSAGLGYGYTF. In nucleotides, the CDR3 is TGTGCCAGCAGTTACTCGGCAGGGCTGGGCTATGGCTACACCTTC.